This record concerns one T cell receptor (beta chain) sequence. Its specificity is not known. CDR3 length: 12 residues. Germline V gene lookup returns CDR1 SGHRS and CDR2 YFSETQ. Between the trimmed V and J ends, which lost 6 bases and 5 bases, there was a span of 8 bases. The data were taken from a study of cytomegalovirus exposure and HLA in healthy donors. General observations from the study: Most TCR sequences were rare, but some public TCRs occurred in many donors.

The PCR had 60 Vbeta and 13 Jbeta primers. Authors' methods: Later work found approximately 87 million unique TCR beta chains, with roughly 11 million shared. The data were produced by immunoSEQ multiplex PCR, yet TCRdb's version contains in-frame clones alone and is incomplete. V and J calls and clone size are given by that table; D and trimming were obtained from the DNA. The data show roughly 180,000 clones, around 85% seen once. The genes are TRBV5-1 and TRBJ1-4; D is ambiguous. Sample: PBMCs. This clonotype originated in a boy between 2 and 10 years old in good health and CMV-seronegative. CDR3 residues: CASKNQNEKLFF. The DNA for the CDR3 is TGCGCCAGCAAAAATCAAAATGAAAAACTGTTTTTT.